This T cell receptor (beta chain) was obtained from a study of blood T cell repertoires in COVID-19. Study overall: T cells, B-cell-depleted T cells, or PBMCs provided the cDNA or gDNA that served as material.

The study recruited people aged about 18 to 89 years across 24 US areas. Donors in Cohort 3 counted as recovered after two negative PCRs, clearance, or symptom resolution. The assay was immunoSEQ multiplex PCR, and TCRdb's table has in-frame clones only and misses some. The data contain 350,000 to 450,000 clones, around four fifths of them singletons. Sequenced: PBMCs or T cells enriched from blood (not recorded which). The receptor's source is a woman aged 45-60 years who had recovered from COVID-19.

Here the CDR3 DNA reads TGTGCCATCAGTGAACGGGACACCCAAGAGACCCAGTACTTC. Its translation: CAISERDTQETQYF. The chain is built from TRBV10-3 and TRBJ2-5, with D maybe TRBD1 (6 bases). The CDR3 runs to 14 residues. V lost 3 bases and J lost 1, with 9 bases in between. CDR1 and CDR2 (germline): ENHRY, SYGVKD.